The T cell receptor (beta chain) under discussion was sequenced for a study of T cell repertoires in cytomegalovirus infection. Study information: TCR beta signatures that were public indicated CMV infection and matching HLA type. Findings and caveats of the study: Predominance within the ex vivo response was attributable to HLA-C-restricted CMV-specific TCR beta clonotypes. Accumulated public TCR beta family frequency recognized individuals carrying CMV together with the relevant HLA.

The V gene lost 7 bases and the J gene lost 8 bases, with 14 bases spanning the gap. The CDR3 has 12 amino acids. TCRdb reprocessed the reads via MiXCR and lists one record per CDR3 protein. The table includes under 150,000 distinct CDR3 sequences, about 24% detected once. This clonotype was found many times. What it binds is unknown. The TCR comes from a human donor in good health (CMV status not recorded). Some clones in this sample may be carry-over from other donors' samples. Sequencing was done on a sample of PBMCs, sequenced either directly or after in vitro stimulation (not recorded which). The V gene is TRBV12-3 or TRBV12-4, the J gene TRBJ1-2; D is undetermined. The CDR3 DNA reads TGTGCCAGCACCCCACACTTGGGGGGCTACACCTTC. Translated: CASTPHLGGYTF.